This TCR beta chain was documented in a study of regulatory T cells in long-lasting Graves disease. Study-level points and caveats: A reduction in accuracy may have resulted from the small sample size. Persistent Graves' patients had lower TCR diversity than newly diagnosed ones.

Turning to this clonotype: Its target is not known.

Germline CDR1 is SGHTA and CDR2 is FQGNSA. The CDR3 runs 15 residues. Trimming left V 5 bases short and J 4 bases short, with 18 bases between. Sample time point: newly diagnosed GD, antithyroid drugs for less than 3 months. Preparation of the TCR library used RNA extracted from PBMCs. Blood from the periphery, approximately 8.6 milliliters in all, was drawn into EDTA tubes. According to the study, TCR beta libraries were built with iRepertoire HTBI primers and CDR3-region Arm-PCR. TCRdb analysed the multiplex PCR reads with MiXCR anew, one entry per CDR3 protein. The sample has hundreds of thousands of distinct CDR3 sequences, roughly 14% seen once. The same sample was also studied in work on T cells in Graves' hyperthyroidism and ophthalmopathy. That study reports: The primer set for the first-round RT-PCR of the TCR CDR3 was HTBI.

The TCR comes from a man aged 30 to 45 with Graves disease. V usage is TRBV7-2 and J usage is TRBJ2-7; tentative D call: TRBD2 (6 bases). This sample comprised peripheral blood mononuclear cells (PBMCs), obtained at new diagnosis, from a patient treated with antithyroid drugs. As DNA, the CDR3 is TGTGCCAGCAGCGTCCCCGGGAGTCTGAGTTACGAGCAGTACTTC. Translated: CASSVPGSLSYEQYF. The full variable domain, with the rest looked up from reference TRBV7-2 and TRBJ2-7, is GAGVSQSPSNKVTEKGKDVELRCDPISGHTALYWYRQSLGQGLEFLIYFQGNSAPDKSGLPSDRFSAERTGGSVSTLTIQRTQQEDSAVYLCASSVPGSLSYEQYFGPGTRLTVT.